One T cell receptor beta chain is described in this entry. What it recognizes is unknown. V dropped 0 bases and J dropped 2; count of bases not matched to a gene: 6. This CDR3 is built from 16 residues. The germline V gene encodes CDR1 SGHDN and CDR2 FVKESK. Sequenced by immunoSEQ multiplex PCR; TCRdb stores in-frame clones only, minus some. Among roughly 160,000 clones listed, 91% were seen once. The data belong to a study of T cell responses to AZD1222 COVID-19 vaccine. General study points: None of the repertoires were sampled until the peak T cell response had passed. Dominant CD4 TCR responses targeted spike regions 160-218 and 743-854. Donors were largely white British and mainly female; clonal diversity was possibly underestimated. Receipt of two AZD1222 doses was followed by a rise in Spike-specific TCR breadth and depth.

Specimen: peripheral blood, collected on day 0 of AZD1222 vaccination. The gene calls are TRBV14 and TRBJ2-7; 8 bases fit TRBD2. This clonotype was obtained from an adult in good health. Written as DNA, the CDR3 is TGTGCCAGCAGCCAAGATACCCTAGCGGGTACCTACGAGCAGTACTTC. Encoded protein: CASSQDTLAGTYEQYF.